This TCR beta chain stems from a study of early T cells in non-severe SARS-CoV-2 infection. Looking at the study overall: Unsorted whole-blood RNA was sequenced in bulk, leaving chains unpaired. Notes on the study in general: CD4 and private specificities were missed by VDJdb matching, which favored anti-spike CD8 responses.

As to this clonotype: Its antigen is as yet unknown.

V lost 7 bases and J lost 5, with 18 bases in between. The CDR3 is made up of 14 amino acids. The V gene's germline CDR1 is SGHVS and CDR2 FQNEAQ. Individual cDNA molecules were tagged with unique molecular identifiers. TCRdb re-analysed the 5' RACE reads in MiXCR, keeping a single row per CDR3 protein. The data contain about 18,000 distinct CDR3 sequences, roughly 6% of them singletons. The material sequenced was whole blood. V and J are TRBV7-8 and TRBJ2-7; D is ambiguous. The sequence derives from an adult who was a healthcare worker with PCR-confirmed SARS-CoV-2 infection or an uninfected control (not recorded which). CDR3 loop: CASTPGRIRDEQYF. The DNA for the CDR3 is TGTGCCAGCACCCCCGGCCGGATCCGAGACGAGCAGTACTTC.